This passage covers 8 T cell receptor beta chains from one sample sequenced in a study of T cells in Graves' hyperthyroidism and ophthalmopathy. Using RNA transcripts as the source, TCR beta CDR3 regions were amplified. The HTBI set primed first-round TCR CDR3 RT-PCR. TCRdb itself ran the multiplex PCR reads through MiXCR, one entry per CDR3 protein. The top ten clones hold 35% to 40% of a sample with fewer than 250,000 distinct CDR3 sequences, approximately 24% of them seen once. Sequencing input: blood. Every receptor here comes from a woman aged 40 to 55 with Graves' ophthalmopathy.

The chain is built from TRBV9 and TRBJ2-7, with 7 bases lining up with TRBD1. CDR3 length: 17 amino acids. The germline V gene has CDR1 SGDLS and CDR2 YYNGEE. V dropped 0 bases and J dropped 0; count of bases not matched to a gene: 9. CDR3 sequence (DNA): TGTGCCAGCAGCGTAGGTGACAGGGAAATGGTCTCCTACGAGCAGTACTTC. It codes for CASSVGDREMVSYEQYF.

This rearrangement joins TRBV6-5 to TRBJ1-1; D is unresolved. The ends were cut back, 2 bases at V and 0 bases at J, with 10 bases in the middle. This CDR3 is built from 15 residues. In germline, CDR1 is MNHEY, CDR2 SVGAGI. The CDR3 protein is CASSYVGSMNTEAFF. CDR3 sequence (DNA): TGTGCCAGCAGTTACGTCGGGAGTATGAACACTGAAGCTTTCTTT.

The CDR3, as DNA: TGCGCCAGCAGCCGGCTCTGGGGGGTCGGCCAAGAGACCCAGTACTTC. Its protein is CASSRLWGVGQETQYF. The chain recombines TRBV4-1 with TRBJ2-5; possible D gene TRBD2, 6 bases. Trimming shortened V by 4 bases and J by 1 base, and 16 bases separated the two germline ends. The CDR3 loop spans 16 amino acids. CDR1 and CDR2 (germline): MGHRA, YSYEKL.

Ten or more counts support this clonotype. The V gene is TRBV12-3 or TRBV12-4, the J gene TRBJ2-7, with 7 bases fitting TRBD1. This CDR3 comprises 14 residues. The V segment lost 1 base and the J segment 0 bases; nucleotides outside the gene matches: 0. DNA for the CDR3: TGTGCCAGCAGTTTAGGACAGGGCTCCTACGAGCAGTACTTC. Its protein product is CASSLGQGSYEQYF.

This clonotype was counted ten times or more. The chain joins TRBV6-5 to TRBJ2-7; no definite D call. The CDR3 is 13 residues long. V gave up 0 bases and J gave up 3 bases, with 6 bases separating them. CDR1 is MNHEY and CDR2 is SVGAGI in the germline V gene. This CDR3 is CASSYSIDYEQYF. CDR3 sequence (DNA): TGTGCCAGCAGTTACTCGATTGACTACGAGCAGTACTTC.

This clonotype showed up many times. The chain links TRBV25-1 to TRBJ1-1, with D perhaps TRBD1 (6 bases). V shed 2 bases and J shed 1 base, with 11 bases lying between them. Germline V gives CDR1 MGHDK, CDR2 SYGVNS. The CDR3 covers 15 residues. DNA of the CDR3: TGTGCCAGCAGTGAAACAGGGTATCGGAACACTGAAGCTTTCTTT. This gives the protein CASSETGYRNTEAFF.

The J gene is TRBJ1-2, the V gene TRBV28; D perhaps matches TRBD1 (6 bases). The germline gives CDR1 MDHEN, CDR2 SYDVKM. The CDR3 length is 14 residues. Trimming took off 3 bases at V and 2 bases at J, with 10 bases between the two ends. The DNA for the CDR3 is TGTGCCAGCAGTTTTCTGGGGGGCAACTATGGCTACACCTTC. It specifies CASSFLGGNYGYTF.

This clonotype was found many times. The chain couples TRBV6-5 to TRBJ2-7, with 7 bases matching TRBD2. Trimming cost V 7 bases and J 7 bases; bases outside gene matches: 10. Germline CDR1 reads MNHEY; CDR2 reads SVGAGI. The CDR3 consists of 13 residues. The CDR3 coding sequence is TGTGCCAGCACCTCAGCGGGAACCGGTGAGCAGTACTTC. Its protein is CASTSAGTGEQYF.